This T cell receptor (beta chain) is from a study of blood T cell repertoires in COVID-19. The overall study: Donors in the United States, Italy and Spain gave samples during acute or convalescent COVID-19.

The protocol was immunoSEQ multiplex PCR, while the TCRdb copy is restricted to in-frame clones and leaves out a portion. The profile shows some 290,000 clones, about 90% of them singletons. This clone was found once. Deletions cut 5 bases from V and 4 bases from J, with 18 bases between. This CDR3 has 16 amino acids. This receptor was taken from a woman in her thirties with COVID-19, enrolled during active disease. The rearrangement uses TRBV6-7 and TRBJ2-1; TRBD2 is a possible D gene (6 bases). TRBV6-7 is noted as an ORF with a role that remains uncertain. The sample consisted of peripheral blood. CDR3 protein: CASSTRRAGSYNEQFF. CDR3 bases: TGTGCCAGCAGTACCCGCCGAGCGGGCTCGTACAATGAGCAGTTCTTC.